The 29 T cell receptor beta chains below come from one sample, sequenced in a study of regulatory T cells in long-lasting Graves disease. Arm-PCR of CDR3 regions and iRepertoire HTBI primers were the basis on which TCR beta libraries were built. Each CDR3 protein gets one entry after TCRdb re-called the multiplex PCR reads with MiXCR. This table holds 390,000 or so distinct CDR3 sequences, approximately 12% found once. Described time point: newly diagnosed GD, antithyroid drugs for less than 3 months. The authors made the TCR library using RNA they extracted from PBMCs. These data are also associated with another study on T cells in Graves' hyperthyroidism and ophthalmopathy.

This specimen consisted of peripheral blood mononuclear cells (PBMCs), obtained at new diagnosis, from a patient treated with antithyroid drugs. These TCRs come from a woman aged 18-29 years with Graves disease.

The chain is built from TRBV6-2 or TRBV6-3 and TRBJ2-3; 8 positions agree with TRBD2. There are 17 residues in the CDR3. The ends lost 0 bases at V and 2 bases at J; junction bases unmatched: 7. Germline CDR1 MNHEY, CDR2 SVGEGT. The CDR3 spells CASSYSASGGYTDTQYF. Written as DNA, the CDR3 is TGTGCCAGCAGTTACTCGGCCAGCGGGGGATACACAGATACGCAGTATTTT.

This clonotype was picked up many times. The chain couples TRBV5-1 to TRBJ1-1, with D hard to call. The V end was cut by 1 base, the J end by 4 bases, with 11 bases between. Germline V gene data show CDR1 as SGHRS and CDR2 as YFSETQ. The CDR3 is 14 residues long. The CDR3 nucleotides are TGCGCCAGCAGCTTGCAGACCTCGAGCACTGAAGCTTTCTTT. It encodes CASSLQTSSTEAFF.

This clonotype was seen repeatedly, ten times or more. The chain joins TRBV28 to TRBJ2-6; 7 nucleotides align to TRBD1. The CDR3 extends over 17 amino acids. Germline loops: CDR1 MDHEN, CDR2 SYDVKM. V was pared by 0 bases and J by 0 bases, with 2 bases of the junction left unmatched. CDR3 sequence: CASSLWGQSSGANVLTF. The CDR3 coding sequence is TGTGCCAGCAGTTTATGGGGACAGAGCTCTGGGGCCAACGTCCTGACTTTC.

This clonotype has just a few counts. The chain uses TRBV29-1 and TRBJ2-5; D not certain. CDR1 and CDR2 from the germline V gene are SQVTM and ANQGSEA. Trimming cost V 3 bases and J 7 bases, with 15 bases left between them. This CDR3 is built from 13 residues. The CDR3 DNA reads TGCAGCGTTGAGACCTGGGATAAGGGGACCCAGTACTTC. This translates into CSVETWDKGTQYF.

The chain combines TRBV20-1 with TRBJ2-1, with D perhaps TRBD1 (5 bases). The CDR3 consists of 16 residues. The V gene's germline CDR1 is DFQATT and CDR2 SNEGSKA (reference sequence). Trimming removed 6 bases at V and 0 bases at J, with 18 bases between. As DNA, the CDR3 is TGCAGTGCCAAGGGGCCAGCGCCGGGCTCCTACAATGAGCAGTTCTTC. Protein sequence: CSAKGPAPGSYNEQFF.

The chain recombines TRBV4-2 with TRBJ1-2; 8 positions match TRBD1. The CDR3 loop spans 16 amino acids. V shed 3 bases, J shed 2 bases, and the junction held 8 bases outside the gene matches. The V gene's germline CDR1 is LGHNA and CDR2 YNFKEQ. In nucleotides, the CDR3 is TGTGCCAGCAGCCATATAGAAGACAGGGGAAACTATGGCTACACCTTC. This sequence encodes CASSHIEDRGNYGYTF.

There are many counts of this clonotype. CDR3 bases: TGCAGTGCTTGGGGACTAGCCTACCAAGAGACCCAGTACTTC. Translated, it gives CSAWGLAYQETQYF. The rearrangement links TRBV20-1 to TRBJ2-5; 9 bases match TRBD2. The CDR3 is made up of 14 amino acids. Germline CDR1 DFQATT, CDR2 SNEGSKA (reference sequence). V shed 5 bases and J 0 bases; nucleotides not matched to a gene: 4.

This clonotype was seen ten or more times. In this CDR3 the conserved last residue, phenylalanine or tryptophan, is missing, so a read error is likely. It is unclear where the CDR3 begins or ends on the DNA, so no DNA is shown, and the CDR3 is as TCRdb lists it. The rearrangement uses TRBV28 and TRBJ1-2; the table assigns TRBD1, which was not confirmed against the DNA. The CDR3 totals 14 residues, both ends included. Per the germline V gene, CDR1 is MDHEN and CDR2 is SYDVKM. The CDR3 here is CASSQPGHLPLRDI.

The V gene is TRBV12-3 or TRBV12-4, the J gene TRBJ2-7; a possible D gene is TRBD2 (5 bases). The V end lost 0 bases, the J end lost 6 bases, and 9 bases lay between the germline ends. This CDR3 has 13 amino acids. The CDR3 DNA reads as TGTGCCAGCAGTTTAGCGGGAGAAAGCGAGCAGTACTTC. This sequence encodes CASSLAGESEQYF.

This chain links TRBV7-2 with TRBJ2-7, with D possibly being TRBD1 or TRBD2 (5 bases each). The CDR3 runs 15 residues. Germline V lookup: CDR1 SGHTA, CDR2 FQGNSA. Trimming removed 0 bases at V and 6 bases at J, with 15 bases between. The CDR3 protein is CASSLAGVRDGEQYV. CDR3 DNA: TGTGCCAGCAGCTTAGCCGGTGTCAGGGACGGCGAGCAGTACGTC.

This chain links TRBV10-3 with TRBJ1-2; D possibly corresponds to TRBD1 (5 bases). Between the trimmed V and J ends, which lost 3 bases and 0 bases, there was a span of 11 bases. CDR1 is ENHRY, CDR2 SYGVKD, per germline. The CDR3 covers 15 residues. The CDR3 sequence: CAISDGGTSNYGYTF. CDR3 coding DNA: TGTGCCATCAGTGACGGGGGGACTTCTAACTATGGCTACACCTTC.

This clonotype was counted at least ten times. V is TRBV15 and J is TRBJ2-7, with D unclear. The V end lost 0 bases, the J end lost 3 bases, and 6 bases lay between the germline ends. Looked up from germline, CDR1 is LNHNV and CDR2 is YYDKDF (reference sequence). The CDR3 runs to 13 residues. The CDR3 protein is CATSRDPLYEQYF. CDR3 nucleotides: TGTGCCACCAGCAGAGATCCCCTCTACGAGCAGTACTTC. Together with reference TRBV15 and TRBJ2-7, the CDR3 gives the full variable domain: DAMVIQNPRYQVTQFGKPVTLSCSQTLNHNVMYWYQQKSSQAPKLLFHYYDKDFNNEADTPDNFQSRRPNTSFCFLDIRSPGLGDTAMYLCATSRDPLYEQYFGPGTRLTVT.

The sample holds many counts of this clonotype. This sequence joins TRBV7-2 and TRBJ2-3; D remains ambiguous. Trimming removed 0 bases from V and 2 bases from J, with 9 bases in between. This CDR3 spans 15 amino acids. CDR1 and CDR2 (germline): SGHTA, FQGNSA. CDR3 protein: CASSLALQHTDTQYF. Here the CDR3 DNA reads TGTGCCAGCAGCTTAGCGCTCCAGCACACAGATACGCAGTATTTT.

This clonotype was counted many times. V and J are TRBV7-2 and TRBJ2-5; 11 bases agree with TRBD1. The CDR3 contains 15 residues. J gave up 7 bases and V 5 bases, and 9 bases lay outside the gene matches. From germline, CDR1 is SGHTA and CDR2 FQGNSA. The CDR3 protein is CASSPRDRGLGTQYF. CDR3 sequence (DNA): TGTGCCAGCAGCCCCCGGGACAGGGGGTTGGGGACCCAGTACTTC.

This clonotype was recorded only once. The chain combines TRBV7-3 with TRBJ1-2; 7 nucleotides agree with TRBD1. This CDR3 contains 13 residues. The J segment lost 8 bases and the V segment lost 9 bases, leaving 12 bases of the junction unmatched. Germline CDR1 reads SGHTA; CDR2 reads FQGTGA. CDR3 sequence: CASSALQGSGYTF. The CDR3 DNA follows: TGTGCCAGTTCTGCCCTACAGGGGAGCGGCTACACCTTC. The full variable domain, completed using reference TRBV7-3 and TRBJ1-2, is GAGVSQTPSNKVTEKGKYVELRCDPISGHTALYWYRQSLGQGPEFLIYFQGTGAADDSGLPNDRFFAVRPEGSVSTLKIQRTERGDSAVYLCASSALQGSGYTFGSGTRLTVV.

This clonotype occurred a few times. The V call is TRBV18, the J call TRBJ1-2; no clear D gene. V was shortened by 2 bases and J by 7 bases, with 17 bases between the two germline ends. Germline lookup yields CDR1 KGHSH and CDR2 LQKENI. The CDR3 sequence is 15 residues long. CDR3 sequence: CASSPGWSTAGGYTF. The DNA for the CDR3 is TGTGCCAGCTCACCAGGCTGGTCCACAGCAGGTGGCTACACCTTC.

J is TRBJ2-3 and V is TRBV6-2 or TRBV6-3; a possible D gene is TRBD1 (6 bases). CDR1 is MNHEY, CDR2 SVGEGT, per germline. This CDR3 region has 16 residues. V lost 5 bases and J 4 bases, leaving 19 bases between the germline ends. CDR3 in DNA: TGTGCCAGCAGTGAAAGGGCAGGGGATGGACCAGATACGCAGTATTTT. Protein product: CASSERAGDGPDTQYF.

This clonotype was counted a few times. This chain's CDR3 is CASSFRVESGYTF. CDR3 bases: TGTGCCAGCAGTTTTCGAGTTGAGTCTGGCTACACCTTC. This sequence joins TRBV28 and TRBJ1-2; D is uncertain. The germline V gene has CDR1 MDHEN and CDR2 SYDVKM. The CDR3 runs to 13 residues. V lost 3 bases and J lost 7, with 12 bases in between.

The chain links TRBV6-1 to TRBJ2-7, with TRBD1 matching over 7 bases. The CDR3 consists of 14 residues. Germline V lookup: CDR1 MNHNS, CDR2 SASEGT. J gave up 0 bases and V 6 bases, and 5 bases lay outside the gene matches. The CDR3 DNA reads TGTGCCAGCAGACTTGACAGGGCCTCCTACGAGCAGTACTTC. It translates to CASRLDRASYEQYF.

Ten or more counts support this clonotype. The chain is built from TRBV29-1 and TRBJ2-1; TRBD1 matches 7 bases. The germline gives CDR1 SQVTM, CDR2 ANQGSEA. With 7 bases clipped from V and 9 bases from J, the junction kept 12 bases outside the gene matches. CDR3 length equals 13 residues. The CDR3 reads CSASSTGVSEQFF. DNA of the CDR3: TGCAGCGCCTCTTCCACAGGGGTGAGTGAGCAGTTCTTC.

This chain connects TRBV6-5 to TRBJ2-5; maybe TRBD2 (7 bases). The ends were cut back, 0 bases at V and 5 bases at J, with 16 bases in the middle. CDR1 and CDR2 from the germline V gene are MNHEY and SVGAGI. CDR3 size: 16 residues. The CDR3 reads CASSYSWGAGGETQYF. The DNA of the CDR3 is TGTGCCAGCAGTTACTCTTGGGGGGCCGGGGGGGAGACCCAGTACTTC.

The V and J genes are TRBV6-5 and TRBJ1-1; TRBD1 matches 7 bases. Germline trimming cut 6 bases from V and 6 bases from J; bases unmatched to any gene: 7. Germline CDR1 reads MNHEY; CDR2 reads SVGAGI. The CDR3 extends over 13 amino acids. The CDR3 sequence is CASRYGTVAEAFF. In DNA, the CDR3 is TGTGCCAGCAGGTACGGGACAGTAGCTGAAGCTTTCTTT.

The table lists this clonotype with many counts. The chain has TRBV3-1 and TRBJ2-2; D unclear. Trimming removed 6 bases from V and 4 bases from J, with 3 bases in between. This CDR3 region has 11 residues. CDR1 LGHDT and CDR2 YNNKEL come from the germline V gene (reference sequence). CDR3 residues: CASSRTGELFF. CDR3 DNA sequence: TGTGCCAGCAGTCGCACCGGGGAGCTGTTTTTT. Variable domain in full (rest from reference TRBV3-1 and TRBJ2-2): DTAVSQTPKYLVTQMGNDKSIKCEQNLGHDTMYWYKQDSKKFLKIMFSYNNKELIINETVPNRFSPKSPDKAHLNLHINSLELGDSAVYFCASSRTGELFFGEGSRLTVL.

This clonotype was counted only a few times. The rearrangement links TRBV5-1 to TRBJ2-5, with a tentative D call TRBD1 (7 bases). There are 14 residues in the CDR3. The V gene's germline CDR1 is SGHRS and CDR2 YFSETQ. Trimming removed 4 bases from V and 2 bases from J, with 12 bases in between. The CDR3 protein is CASSGGTDQETQYF. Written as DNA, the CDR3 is TGCGCCAGCAGCGGGGGGACAGATCAAGAGACCCAGTACTTC.

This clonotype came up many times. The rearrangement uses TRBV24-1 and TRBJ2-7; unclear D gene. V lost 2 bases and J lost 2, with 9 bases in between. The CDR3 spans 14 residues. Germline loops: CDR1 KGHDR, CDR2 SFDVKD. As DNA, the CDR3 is TGTGCCACCAGTGATTACGAAAAACCCTACGAGCAGTACTTC. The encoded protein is CATSDYEKPYEQYF.

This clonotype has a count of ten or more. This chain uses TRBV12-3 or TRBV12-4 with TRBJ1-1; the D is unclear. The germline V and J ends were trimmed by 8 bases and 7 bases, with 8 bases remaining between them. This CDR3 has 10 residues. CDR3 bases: TGTGCCAGCGCTGACTATGAAGCTTTCTTT. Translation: CASADYEAFF.

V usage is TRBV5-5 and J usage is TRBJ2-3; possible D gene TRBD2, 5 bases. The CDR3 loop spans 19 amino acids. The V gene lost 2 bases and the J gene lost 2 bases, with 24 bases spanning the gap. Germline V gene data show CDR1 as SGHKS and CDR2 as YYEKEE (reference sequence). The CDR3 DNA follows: TGTGCCAGCAGCTTTCTAGTCGTCGGGTACGGGATCGACACAGATACGCAGTATTTT. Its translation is CASSFLVVGYGIDTDTQYF.

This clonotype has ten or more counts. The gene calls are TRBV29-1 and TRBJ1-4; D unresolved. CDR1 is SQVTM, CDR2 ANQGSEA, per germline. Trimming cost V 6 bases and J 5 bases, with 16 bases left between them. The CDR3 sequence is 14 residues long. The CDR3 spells CSVRPRNQNEKLFF. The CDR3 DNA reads TGCAGCGTACGCCCCAGGAACCAGAATGAAAAACTGTTTTTT. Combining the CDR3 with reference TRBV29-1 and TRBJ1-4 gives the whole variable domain SAVISQKPSRDICQRGTSLTIQCQVDSQVTMMFWYRQQPGQSLTLIATANQGSEATYESGFVIDKFPISRPNLTFSTLTVSNMSPEDSSIYLCSVRPRNQNEKLFFGSGTQLSVL.

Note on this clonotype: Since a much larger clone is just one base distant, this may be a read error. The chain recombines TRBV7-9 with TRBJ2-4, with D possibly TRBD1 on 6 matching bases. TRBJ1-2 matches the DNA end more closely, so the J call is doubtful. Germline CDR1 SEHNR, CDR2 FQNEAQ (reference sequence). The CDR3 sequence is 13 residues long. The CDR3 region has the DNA TGTGCCGGCAGCTTAGCCCCAGGGGACGGCTACACCTTC. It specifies CAGSLAPGDGYTF.